The T cell receptor (beta chain) described here comes from a study of blood T cell repertoires in COVID-19 (dated by TCRdb to the early 2020s). As for the study more broadly: Collaborator samples came from the United States, Italy and Spain and covered acute and convalescent phases of COVID-19. The dataset comprised deeply sampled blood TCRbeta repertoires from subjects exposed to, actively infected with, or recovered from COVID-19. The samples were drawn from two sources: the first 160 participants of the ongoing ImmuneRACE study, and 1,000 to 1,500 subjects contributed by 6 global collaborators. The material from the prospective study consisted of cDNA or gDNA derived from T cells, B-cell-depleted T cells, or PBMCs. Sample metadata almost always included a de-identified subject ID, COVID-19 status, age in years and sex. The repertoires were released in a freely available public database meant as a resource for research on the immune response to SARS-CoV-2. Where available, HLA class I and class II types were taken from metadata supplied by the sample provider and were not determined by assay-based typing. Study-wide conclusions, independent of this receptor: Clinical and demographic metadata were provided uncurated, with the amount varying by source and participant.

TCRbeta CDR3 regions were amplified from genomic DNA using the immunoSEQ Assay, a bias-controlled multiplex PCR. On the study's bioinformatics: Nucleated cell counts per sample were estimated from amplification of reference gene primers within the assay. To quantify the absolute abundance of each unique TCRbeta CDR3 rearrangement, sequence reads were collapsed and filtered. For each sample, productive Simpson clonality was calculated by taking the square root of Simpson's diversity index across productive rearrangements. TCRdb carries this immuneACCESS record with in-frame sequences only. Its versions omit some clonotypes, under half of them owing to an unresolved V gene in the studies checked, with the rest unexplained. V, J and clone size reflect that table, while D and trimming were determined from the DNA. The sample table shows 90,000 to 130,000 clones, and over 60% are seen once. The ten top clones hold 3.8% of the sample.

Trimming at the junction amounts to 0 bases on V and 9 bases on J, and the germline ends lie 18 bases apart. Spanning cysteine to phenylalanine, the CDR3 consists of 15 amino acids. Here the CDR3 DNA is all that survives: 45 bases in frame from base 1. This clone was counted only a few times. This clone's antigen is unknown. No per-base quality is available; no much larger clone lies one base away. The collaborating institutions used their own protocols to collect whole blood in K2EDTA tubes. For TCRbeta analysis, collaborators shipped samples in one of three forms: frozen whole blood, isolated PBMCs, or DNA extracted from either of those sample types.

This sequence originates from a woman of 80 years or more with acute or convalescent COVID-19. Sequencing used peripheral blood. This chain is built from TRBV23-1 and TRBJ2-7; the D segment could be TRBD2, given 5 matching bases. TRBV23-1 is an open reading frame, and its role is uncertain. The CDR3 in this case is CASSQSYHGGNGQYF. In nucleotide form, the sequence is TGCGCCAGCAGTCAATCCTACCACGGAGGAAACGGGCAGTACTTC.